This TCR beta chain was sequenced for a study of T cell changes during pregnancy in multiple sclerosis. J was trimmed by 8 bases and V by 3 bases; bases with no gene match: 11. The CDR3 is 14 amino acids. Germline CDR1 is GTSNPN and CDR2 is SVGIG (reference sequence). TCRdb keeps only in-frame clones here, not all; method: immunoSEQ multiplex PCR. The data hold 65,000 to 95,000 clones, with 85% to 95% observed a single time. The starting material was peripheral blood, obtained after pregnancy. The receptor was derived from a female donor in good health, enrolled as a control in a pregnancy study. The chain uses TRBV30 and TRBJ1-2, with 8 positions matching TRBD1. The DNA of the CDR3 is TGTGCCTGGAGAGGACAGGGTAAACTAGGCGGCTACACCTTC. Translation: CAWRGQGKLGGYTF.